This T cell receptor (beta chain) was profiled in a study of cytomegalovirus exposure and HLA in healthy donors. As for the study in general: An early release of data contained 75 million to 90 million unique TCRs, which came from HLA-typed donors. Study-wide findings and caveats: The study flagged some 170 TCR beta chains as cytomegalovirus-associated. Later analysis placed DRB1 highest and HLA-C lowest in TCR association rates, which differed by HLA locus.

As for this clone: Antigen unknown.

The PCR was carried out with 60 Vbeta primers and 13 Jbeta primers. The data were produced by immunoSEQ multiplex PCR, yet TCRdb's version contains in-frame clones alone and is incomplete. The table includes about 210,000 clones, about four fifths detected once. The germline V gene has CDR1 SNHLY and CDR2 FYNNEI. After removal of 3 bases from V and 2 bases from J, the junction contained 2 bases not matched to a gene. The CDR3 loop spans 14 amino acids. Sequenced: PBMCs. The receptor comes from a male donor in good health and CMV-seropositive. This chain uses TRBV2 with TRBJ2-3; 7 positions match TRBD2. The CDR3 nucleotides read TGTGCCAGCAGTGAGGGACTATCCACAGATACGCAGTATTTT. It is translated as CASSEGLSTDTQYF.